What follows describes a single TCR beta chain. Its specificity is unknown. The CDR3 totals 15 residues. CDR1 and CDR2 from the germline V gene are LNHDA and SQIVND (reference sequence). Trimming took 4 bases from V and 1 from J, leaving 11 bases between them. Data came from immunoSEQ multiplex PCR; TCRdb stores just in-frame clones and leaves some out. The profile shows more than 1.2 million clones, approximately 98.5% of them singletons. The data are from a study of shared clonotypes between healthy human individuals. Notes on the study in general: Approximately 5% was the fraction of naive CD4 clonotypes found shared across several donors.

The sequencing input was naive CD4+ T cells sorted from blood. This sample's subset: CD45RA+ positively selected. The J gene is TRBJ1-5, the V gene TRBV19; D is ambiguous. This TCR was sampled from a man younger than 40 in good health. CDR3 coding DNA: TGTGCCAGTAGTACCCCCGCTGGGAGCAATCAGCCCCAGCATTTT. Translation: CASSTPAGSNQPQHF.